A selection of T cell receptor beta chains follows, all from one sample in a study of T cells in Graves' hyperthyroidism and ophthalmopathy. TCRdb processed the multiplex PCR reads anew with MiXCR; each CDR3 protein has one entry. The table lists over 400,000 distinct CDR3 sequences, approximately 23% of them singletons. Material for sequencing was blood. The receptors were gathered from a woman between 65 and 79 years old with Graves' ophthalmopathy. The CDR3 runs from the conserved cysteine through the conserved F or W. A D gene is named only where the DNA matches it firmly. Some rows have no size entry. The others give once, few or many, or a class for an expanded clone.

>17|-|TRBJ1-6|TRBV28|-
TGTGCCAGCAGATCTTTGCGTCGCAGCTCCTATAATTCACCCCTCCACTTT
CASRSLRRSSYNSPLHF
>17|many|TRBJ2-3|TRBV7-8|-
TGTGCCAGCAGCTTATTTAGAACGGCGGTTAATACAGATACGCAGTATTTT
CASSLFRTAVNTDTQYF
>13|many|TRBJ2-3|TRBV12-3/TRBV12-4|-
TGTGCCAGCAGGTGGATAGACACAGATACGCAGTATTTT
CASRWIDTDTQYF
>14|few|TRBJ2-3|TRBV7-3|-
TGTGCCAGCAGCTTAACTAGGCCTGGAGATACGCAGTATTTT
CASSLTRPGDTQYF
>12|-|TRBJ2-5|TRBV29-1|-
TGCAGCGTTGAAAGGGGGAGGGAGACCCAGTACTTC
CSVERGRETQYF
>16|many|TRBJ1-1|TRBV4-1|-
TGCGCCAGCAGCCCCTTGTACGGGGGAATGAACACTGAAGCTTTCTTT
CASSPLYGGMNTEAFF
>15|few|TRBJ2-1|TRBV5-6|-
TGTGCCAGCAGCTCTCTAGGTGGGGGCTACAATGAGCAGTTCTTC
CASSSLGGGYNEQFF
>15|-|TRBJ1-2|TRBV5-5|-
TGTGCCAGCAGGAAGGAACAGCCCCTTAACTATGGCTACACCTTC
CASRKEQPLNYGYTF
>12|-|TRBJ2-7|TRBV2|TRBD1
TGTGCCAGCAATGACAGGGGCTACGAGCAGTACTTC
CASNDRGYEQYF
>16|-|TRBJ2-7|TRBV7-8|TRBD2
TGTGCCAGCAGCTTAGATAGCGGGGCCCCTAGGGGGGAGCAGTACTTC
CASSLDSGAPRGEQYF
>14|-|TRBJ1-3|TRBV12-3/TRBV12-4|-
TGTGCCAGCAGTTTCGGGGCCCGGGGAAACACCATATATTTT
CASSFGARGNTIYF
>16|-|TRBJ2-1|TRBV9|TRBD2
TGTGCCAGCAGCCCCTTCCTAGCGGGAGGGCTCGGTGAGCAGTTCTTC
CASSPFLAGGLGEQFF
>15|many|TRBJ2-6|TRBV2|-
TGTGCCAGCAGGGTAGGATATGCTGGGGCCAACGTCCTGACTTTC
CASRVGYAGANVLTF
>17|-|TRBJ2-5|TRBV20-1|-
TGCAGTGCTAGAGACTGGAGACGGGCTTCGTCGGCGGAGACCCAGTACTTC
CSARDWRRASSAETQYF
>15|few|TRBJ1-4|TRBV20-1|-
TGCAGTGCTAGAGATAAGGCAGGGGCTAATGAAAAACTGTTTTTT
CSARDKAGANEKLFF
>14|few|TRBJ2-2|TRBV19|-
TGTGCCAGTAGTATAGAGTGGGGGACCGGGGAGCTGTTTTTT
CASSIEWGTGELFF
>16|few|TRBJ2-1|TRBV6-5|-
TGTGCCAGCAGTTACTCATCTAGCAGATGGGGCAATGAGCAGTTCTTC
CASSYSSSRWGNEQFF
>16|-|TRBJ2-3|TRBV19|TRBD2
TGTGCCAGTAGTACCGGGACTAGCGGGAGTACAGATACGCAGTATTTT
CASSTGTSGSTDTQYF
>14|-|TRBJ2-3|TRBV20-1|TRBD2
TGCAGTGCACAATCACGCGGGAGGGGGTATACGCAGTATTTT
CSAQSRGRGYTQYF
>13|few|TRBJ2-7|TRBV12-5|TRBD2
TGTGCTAGTGGGCTAGCGGTTTCCTACGAGCAGTACTTC
CASGLAVSYEQYF
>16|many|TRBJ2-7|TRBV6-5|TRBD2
TGTGCCAGCAGTTACCCCGGACTAGCGGGAGTATACGAGCAGTACTTC
CASSYPGLAGVYEQYF
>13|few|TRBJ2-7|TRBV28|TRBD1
TGTGCCTGTGAGCGGACAGGTACTACGGAGCAGTACTTC
CACERTGTTEQYF
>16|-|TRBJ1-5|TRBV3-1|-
TGTGCCAGCAGCCAGGTCTTTATTGGGAGCAATCAGCCCCAGCATTTT
CASSQVFIGSNQPQHF
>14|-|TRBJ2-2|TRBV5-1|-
TGCGCCAGCAGCTTGGATGGAAACACCGGGGAGCTGTTTTTT
CASSLDGNTGELFF
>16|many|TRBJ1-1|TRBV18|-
TGTGCCAGCTCATTCAAGAGGCAACAGGAGAACACTGAAGCTTTCTTT
CASSFKRQQENTEAFF